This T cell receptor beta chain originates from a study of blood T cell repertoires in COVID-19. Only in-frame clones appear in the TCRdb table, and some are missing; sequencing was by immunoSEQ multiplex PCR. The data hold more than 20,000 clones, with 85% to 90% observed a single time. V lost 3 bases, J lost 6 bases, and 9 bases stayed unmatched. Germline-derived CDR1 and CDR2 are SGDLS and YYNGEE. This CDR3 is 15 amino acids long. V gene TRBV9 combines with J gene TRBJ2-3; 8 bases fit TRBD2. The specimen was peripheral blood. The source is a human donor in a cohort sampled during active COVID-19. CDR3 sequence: CASSATSGPIDTQYF. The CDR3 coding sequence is TGTGCCAGCAGCGCCACTAGCGGACCAATCGATACGCAGTATTTT. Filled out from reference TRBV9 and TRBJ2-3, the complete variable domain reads DSGVTQTPKHLITATGQRVTLRCSPRSGDLSVYWYQQSLDQGLQFLIQYYNGEERAKGNILERFSAQQFPDLHSELNLSSLELGDSALYFCASSATSGPIDTQYFGPGTRLTVL.